One TCR beta chain is described in this entry. The clone's antigen remains unknown. One base away there is no much larger clone; base qualities are not given. All donors were healthy Caucasians. Three pairs of female monozygotic twins, all aged about 18 to 30 years, were included in the twin cohort. Positive isolation kits from Invitrogen were used to isolate CD4+ and CD8+ T cell populations. The data were obtained in a study of identical twins (TCRdb year 2016). About the study as a whole: To test whether fetal clonotypes persist, this study deep-sequenced TCR alpha and beta repertoires from monozygotic twins, from unrelated adults of various ages, and from cord blood. To rule out contamination, replicate twin experiments were performed at different times with different library preparation protocols.

Findings and caveats that apply to the study as a whole: In beta out-of-frame sequences, excess twin sharing was weaker, because having fewer shared sequences lowered the signal-to-noise ratio. Conclusions relied on cross-sectional statistical analysis, since the same donors could not be followed over many years. Out-of-frame TCR alpha sharing in monozygotic twins was systematically underestimated by recombination models, whereas sharing between unrelated individuals was in agreement with the recombination models. Fewer insertions were carried by abundant cord blood beta clonotypes; a weaker similar trend was observed in young adult naive repertoires, while no such trend was observed in memory repertoires. Compared with coincidental sharing between unrelated individuals, out-of-frame TCR alpha sequences shared between twins showed an excess of sequences with low generation probability. Invariant T cells such as MAIT and iNKT could partly confound zero-insertion analyses, though diverse VJ usage argued against this for most clonotypes.

The library was made by 5' RACE. The run used an Illumina HiSeq 2000. Template switching introduced a universal primer binding site; the final cDNA contained a unique molecular identifier, enabling accurate counting of TCR cDNA molecules. Specific primers in the conserved constant-segment region were used to synthesize first-strand cDNA for TCR alpha and beta chains. Each cDNA library was double barcoded, with a SMART-Mk sample barcode plus Illumina barcodes, to control for contamination. TruSeq adapter sequences, together with Illumina sample barcodes, were added in two successive PCR steps. The TCR alpha and beta cDNA libraries were sequenced on the Illumina HiSeq platform using custom primers. Regarding the original processing steps: MiGEC was used to process raw reads and extract unique molecular identifiers, and MiXCR was used to find CDR3 positions. Recombination models were inferred per individual with the repgenHMM and IGoR tools using an EM algorithm. The tcR package in R was used for shared clonotype analysis, with sharing normalized by the product of cloneset sizes. To study raw recombination free of thymic and clonal selection effects, out-of-frame nonproductive sequences were analyzed. TCRdb trimmed the raw reads at Q25, called clones with MiXCR and kept productive beta chains. Each CDR3 protein appears once, grouped with its most common genes and DNA. The V and J calls and clone size are TCRdb's, not the authors'. The sample records about 530,000 distinct CDR3 sequences, around 20% of which are singletons. Approximately 0.52% of the sample rests with the top ten.

V ends up 5 bases short and J 0 bases short, with an unmatched junction base count of 7. CDR3 length: 17 amino acids, cysteine to phenylalanine. Just the 51-base CDR3 DNA is kept, in frame starting at base 1. Sequences SGHRS (CDR1) and YFSETQ (CDR2) are obtained from the germline V gene. This sample was shared with a second study, whose subject was yellow fever vaccine responses in identical twins. The second study reports: The authors reported that the T cell response to vaccination in identical twins appeared partly convergent and partly personalized. The study precisely tracked vaccine-responding T cell clones in identical twins.

The chain uses TRBV5-1 and TRBJ2-7; 14 middle bases align to TRBD2. The source of this sequence is a woman aged 18-29 years in good health. The sample consisted of CD4+ T cells sorted from blood. The nucleotide sequence reads TGCGCCAGCAGTTTCGGACTAGCGGGAGGAAGCTCCTACGAGCAGTACTTC. Its coded protein is CASSFGLAGGSSYEQYF.